A selection of T cell receptor beta chains follows, all from one sample in a study of T cells after yellow fever vaccination. Each CDR3 protein gets one entry after TCRdb re-called the 5' RACE reads with MiXCR. The profile shows a few hundred thousand distinct CDR3 sequences, approximately 12% of them singletons. Material: CD4+ T cells sorted from PBMCs, obtained 45 days after the yellow fever booster vaccination. The receptors were gathered from a man aged 25 to 45 who received the YFV17D yellow fever vaccine. The CDR3 runs from the conserved cysteine through the conserved F or W. The D gene is left open where the match is weak. Clone size is given for some rows only: seen once, a few or many times, or a class if the clone is expanded.

>.|TRBV15|few|TRBJ2-3
CATSKGQQASTDTQYF
TGTGCCACCAGCAAAGGACAGCAAGCCAGCACAGATACGCAGTATTTT
>.|TRBV20-1|few|TRBJ2-5
CSASTPTWAQYF
TGCAGTGCTAGTACCCCTACTTGGGCCCAGTACTTC
>.|TRBV12-3/TRBV12-4|.|TRBJ2-4
CASSLDRNIQYF
TGTGCCAGCAGTTTAGACAGAAACATTCAGTACTTC
>TRBD1|TRBV12-3/TRBV12-4|.|TRBJ1-3
CASSYGTGYESGNTIYF
TGTGCCAGCAGTTACGGGACAGGTTATGAGTCTGGAAACACCATATATTTT
>.|TRBV4-3|.|TRBJ2-7
CASSQDRPEQTYEQYF
TGCGCCAGCAGCCAAGATCGGCCGGAACAAACCTACGAGCAGTACTTC
>.|TRBV7-8|.|TRBJ2-3
CASSLRLTAGTDTQYF
TGTGCCAGCAGCTTAAGGTTAACGGCTGGCACAGATACGCAGTATTTT
>TRBD2|TRBV5-1|few|TRBJ2-3
CASSPVGLAGSRTDTQYF
TGCGCCAGCAGCCCGGTCGGACTAGCGGGTTCTCGCACAGATACGCAGTATTTT
>.|TRBV5-6|few|TRBJ2-7
CASSSLGRAAYEQYF
TGTGCCAGCAGCTCGTTGGGCAGGGCGGCCTACGAGCAGTACTTC
>.|TRBV4-2|.|TRBJ2-7
CASSQRGAEMYEQYF
TGTGCCAGCAGCCAGCGAGGGGCGGAGATGTACGAGCAGTACTTC
>.|TRBV20-1|few|TRBJ2-6
CSAREMAAGANVLTF
TGCAGTGCTAGAGAGATGGCAGCTGGGGCCAACGTCCTGACTTTC
>.|TRBV29-1|.|TRBJ2-5
CSVDIKAETQYF
TGCAGCGTTGATATCAAGGCAGAGACCCAGTACTTC
>TRBD1|TRBV5-1|.|TRBJ1-4
CASSLGRRTGGEKLFF
TGCGCCAGCAGCTTGGGACGTCGGACAGGCGGCGAAAAACTGTTTTTT
>TRBD1|TRBV6-5|.|TRBJ2-7
CASSYRQGYEQYF
TGTGCCAGCAGTTACAGACAGGGGTACGAGCAGTACTTC
>.|TRBV7-6|many|TRBJ2-5
CASRLLETQYF
TGTGCCAGCAGGCTACTAGAGACCCAGTACTTC
>.|TRBV4-3|.|TRBJ2-6
CASSIDTGRANVLTF
TGCGCCAGCAGCATAGATACAGGCCGGGCCAACGTCCTGACTTTC
>TRBD1|TRBV3-1|few|TRBJ2-2
CASSRSDRGPTGELFF
TGTGCCAGCAGCCGGTCTGACAGGGGGCCCACCGGGGAGCTGTTTTTT